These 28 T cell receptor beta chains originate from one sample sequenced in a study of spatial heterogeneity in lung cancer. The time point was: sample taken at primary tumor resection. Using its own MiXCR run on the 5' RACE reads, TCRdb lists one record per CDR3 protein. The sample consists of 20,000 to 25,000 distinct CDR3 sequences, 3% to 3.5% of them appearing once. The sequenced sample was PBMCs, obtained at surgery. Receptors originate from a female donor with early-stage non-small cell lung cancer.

The CDR3 nucleotides are TGCAGTGCTAGAGATCAGGCTAGCGGGGCCACAGATACGCAGTATTTT. Translating it yields CSARDQASGATDTQYF. The chain links TRBV20-1 to TRBJ2-3, with 9 bases lining up with TRBD2. Germline CDR1 is DFQATT and CDR2 is SNEGSKA (reference sequence). The CDR3 spans 16 residues. Trimming at V came to 0 bases and at J to 2 bases, leaving 6 bases not matched to a gene.

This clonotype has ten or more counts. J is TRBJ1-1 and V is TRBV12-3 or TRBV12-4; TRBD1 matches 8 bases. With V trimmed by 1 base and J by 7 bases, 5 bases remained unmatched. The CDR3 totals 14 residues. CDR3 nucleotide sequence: TGTGCCAGCAGTTTAGGGACAGGGATTAGTGAAGCTTTCTTT. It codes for CASSLGTGISEAFF.

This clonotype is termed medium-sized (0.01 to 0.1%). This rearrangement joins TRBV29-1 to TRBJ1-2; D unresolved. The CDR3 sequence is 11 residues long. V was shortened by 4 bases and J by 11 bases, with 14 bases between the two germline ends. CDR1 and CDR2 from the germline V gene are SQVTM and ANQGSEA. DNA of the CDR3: TGCAGCGTTGCGGACCGCATCGGTTACACCTTC. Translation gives CSVADRIGYTF.

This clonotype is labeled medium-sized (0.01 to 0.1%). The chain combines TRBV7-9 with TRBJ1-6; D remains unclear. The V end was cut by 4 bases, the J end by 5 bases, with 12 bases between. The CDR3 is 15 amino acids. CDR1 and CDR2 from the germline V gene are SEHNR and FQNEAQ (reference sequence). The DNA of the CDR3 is TGTGCCAGCAGCTACGGACGGACGAATAATTCACCCCTCCACTTT. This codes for CASSYGRTNNSPLHF.

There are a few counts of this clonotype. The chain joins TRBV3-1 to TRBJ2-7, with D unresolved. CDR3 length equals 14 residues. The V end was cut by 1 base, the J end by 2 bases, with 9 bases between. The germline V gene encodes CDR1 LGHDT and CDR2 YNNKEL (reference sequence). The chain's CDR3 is CASSQAPPAYEQYF. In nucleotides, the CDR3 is TGTGCCAGCAGCCAAGCCCCGCCGGCCTACGAGCAGTACTTC.

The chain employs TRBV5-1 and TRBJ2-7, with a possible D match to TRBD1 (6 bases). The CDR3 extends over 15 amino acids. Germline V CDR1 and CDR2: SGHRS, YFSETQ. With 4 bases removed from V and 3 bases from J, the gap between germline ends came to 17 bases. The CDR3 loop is CASSDPSTGFYEQYF. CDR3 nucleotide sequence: TGCGCCAGCAGCGATCCTTCGACAGGTTTCTACGAGCAGTACTTC.

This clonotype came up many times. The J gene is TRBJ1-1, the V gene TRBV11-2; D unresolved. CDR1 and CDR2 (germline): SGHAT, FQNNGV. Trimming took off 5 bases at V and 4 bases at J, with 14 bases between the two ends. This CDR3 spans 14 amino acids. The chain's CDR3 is CASSPGWRSTEAFF. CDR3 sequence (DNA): TGTGCCAGCAGCCCCGGATGGCGGTCCACTGAAGCTTTCTTT. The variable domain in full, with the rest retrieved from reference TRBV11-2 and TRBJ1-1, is EAGVAQSPRYKIIEKRQSVAFWCNPISGHATLYWYQQILGQGPKLLIQFQNNGVVDDSQLPKDRFSAERLKGVDSTLKIQPAKLEDSAVYLCASSPGWRSTEAFFGQGTRLTVV.

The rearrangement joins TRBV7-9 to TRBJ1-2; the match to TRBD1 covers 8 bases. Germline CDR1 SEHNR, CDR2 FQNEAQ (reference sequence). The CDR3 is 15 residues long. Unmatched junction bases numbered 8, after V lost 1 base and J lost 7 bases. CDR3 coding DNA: TGTGCCAGCAGCTTAGGACAGGGGCTCATCTTTGGCTACACCTTC. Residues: CASSLGQGLIFGYTF.

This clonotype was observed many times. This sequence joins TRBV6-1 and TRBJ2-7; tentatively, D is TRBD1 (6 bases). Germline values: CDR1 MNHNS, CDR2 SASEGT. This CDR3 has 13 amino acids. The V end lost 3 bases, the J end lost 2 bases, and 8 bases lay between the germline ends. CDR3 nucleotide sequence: TGTGCCAGCAGTGAGGGGGCCCCCTACGAGCAGTACTTC. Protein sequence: CASSEGAPYEQYF.

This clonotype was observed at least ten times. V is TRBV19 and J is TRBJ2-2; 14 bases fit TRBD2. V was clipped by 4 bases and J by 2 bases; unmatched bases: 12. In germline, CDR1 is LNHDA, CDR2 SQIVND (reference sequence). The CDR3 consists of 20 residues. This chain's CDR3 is CASSTRRGGTSGSNTGELFF. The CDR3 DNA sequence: TGTGCCAGTAGTACCCGACGCGGTGGGACTAGCGGGAGCAACACCGGGGAGCTGTTTTTT.

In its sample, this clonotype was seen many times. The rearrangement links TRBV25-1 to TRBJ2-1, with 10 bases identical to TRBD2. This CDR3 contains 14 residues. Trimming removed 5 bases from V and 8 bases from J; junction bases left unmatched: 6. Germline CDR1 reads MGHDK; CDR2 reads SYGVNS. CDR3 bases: TGTGCCAGCAGTTTGACTAGCGGGTCCGATGAGCAGTTCTTC. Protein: CASSLTSGSDEQFF.

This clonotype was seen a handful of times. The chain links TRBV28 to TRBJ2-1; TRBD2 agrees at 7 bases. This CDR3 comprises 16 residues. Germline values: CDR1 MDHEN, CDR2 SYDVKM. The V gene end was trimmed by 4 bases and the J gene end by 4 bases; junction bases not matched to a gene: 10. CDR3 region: CASSSGLGRPYNEQFF. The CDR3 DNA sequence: TGTGCCAGCAGTTCCGGACTCGGGAGGCCGTACAATGAGCAGTTCTTC.

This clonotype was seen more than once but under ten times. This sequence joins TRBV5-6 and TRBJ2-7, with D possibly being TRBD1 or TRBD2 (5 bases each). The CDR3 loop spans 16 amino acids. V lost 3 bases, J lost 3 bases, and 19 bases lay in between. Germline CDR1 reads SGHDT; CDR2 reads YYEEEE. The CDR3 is CASSWRAPKGRYEQYF. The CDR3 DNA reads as TGTGCCAGCAGCTGGCGGGCCCCTAAGGGACGCTACGAGCAGTACTTC.

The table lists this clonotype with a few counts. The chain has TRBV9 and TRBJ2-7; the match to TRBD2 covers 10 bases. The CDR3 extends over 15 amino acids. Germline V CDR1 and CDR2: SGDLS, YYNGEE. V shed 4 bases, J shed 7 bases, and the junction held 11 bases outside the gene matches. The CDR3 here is CASSPDSGRIGEQYF. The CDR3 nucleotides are TGTGCCAGCAGCCCGGATAGCGGGAGGATCGGAGAGCAGTACTTC.

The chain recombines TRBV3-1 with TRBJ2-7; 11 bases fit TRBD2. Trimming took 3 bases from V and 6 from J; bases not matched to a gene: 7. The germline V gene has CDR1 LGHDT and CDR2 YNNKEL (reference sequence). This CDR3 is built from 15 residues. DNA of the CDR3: TGTGCCAGCAGCCAGAGGGGACTAGCGGCCACCGAGCAGTACTTC. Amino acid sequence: CASSQRGLAATEQYF.

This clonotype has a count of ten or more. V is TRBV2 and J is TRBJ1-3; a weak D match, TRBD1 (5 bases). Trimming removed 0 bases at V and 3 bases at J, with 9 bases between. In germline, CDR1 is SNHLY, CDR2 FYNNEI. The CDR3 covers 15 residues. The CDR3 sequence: CASSEAGGFGNTIYF. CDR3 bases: TGTGCCAGCAGTGAAGCTGGGGGGTTTGGAAACACCATATATTTT. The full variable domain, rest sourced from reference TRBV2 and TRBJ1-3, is EPEVTQTPSHQVTQMGQEVILRCVPISNHLYFYWYRQILGQKVEFLVSFYNNEISEKSEIFDDQFSVERPDGSNFTLKIRSTKLEDSAMYFCASSEAGGFGNTIYFGEGSWLTVV.

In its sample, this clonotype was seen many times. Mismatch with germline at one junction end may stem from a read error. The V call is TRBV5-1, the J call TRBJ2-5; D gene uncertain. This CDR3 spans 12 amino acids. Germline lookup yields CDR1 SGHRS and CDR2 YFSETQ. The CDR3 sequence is CASSLSAEAQYF. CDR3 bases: TGTGCCAGCAGCTTGAGCGCAGAGGCCCAGTACTTC.

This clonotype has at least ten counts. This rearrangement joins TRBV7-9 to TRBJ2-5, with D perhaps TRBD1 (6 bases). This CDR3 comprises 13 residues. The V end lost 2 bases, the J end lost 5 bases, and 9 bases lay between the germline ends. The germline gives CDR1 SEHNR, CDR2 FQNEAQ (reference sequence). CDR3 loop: CASSLQGLETQYF. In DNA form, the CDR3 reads TGTGCCAGCAGCTTACAGGGGTTGGAGACCCAGTACTTC.

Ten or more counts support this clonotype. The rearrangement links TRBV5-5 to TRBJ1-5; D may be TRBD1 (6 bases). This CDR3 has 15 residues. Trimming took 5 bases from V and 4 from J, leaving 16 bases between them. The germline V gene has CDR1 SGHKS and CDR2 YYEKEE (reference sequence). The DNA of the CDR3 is TGTGCCAGCAGGACGGACAGCCGGTTGAATCAGCCCCAGCATTTT. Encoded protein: CASRTDSRLNQPQHF.

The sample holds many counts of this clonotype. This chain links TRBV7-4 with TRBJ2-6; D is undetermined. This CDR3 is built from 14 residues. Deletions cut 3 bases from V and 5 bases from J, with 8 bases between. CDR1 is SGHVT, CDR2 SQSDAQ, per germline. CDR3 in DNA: TGTGCCAGCAGCTTTGAGGAGTGGGCCAACGTCCTGACTTTC. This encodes CASSFEEWANVLTF.

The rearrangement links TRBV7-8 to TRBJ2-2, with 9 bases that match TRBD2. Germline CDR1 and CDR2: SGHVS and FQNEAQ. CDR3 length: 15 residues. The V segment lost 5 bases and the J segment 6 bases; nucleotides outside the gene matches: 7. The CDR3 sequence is CASSPPGGRAGELFF. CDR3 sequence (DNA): TGTGCCAGCAGCCCCCCTGGCGGGAGGGCCGGGGAGCTGTTTTTT.

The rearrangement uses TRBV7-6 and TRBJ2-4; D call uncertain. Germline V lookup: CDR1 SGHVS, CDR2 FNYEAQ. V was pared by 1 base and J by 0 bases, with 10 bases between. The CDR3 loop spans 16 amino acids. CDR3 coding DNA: TGTGCCAGCAGCTTAGAGGTACCGGGAGCCAAAAACATTCAGTACTTC. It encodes CASSLEVPGAKNIQYF.

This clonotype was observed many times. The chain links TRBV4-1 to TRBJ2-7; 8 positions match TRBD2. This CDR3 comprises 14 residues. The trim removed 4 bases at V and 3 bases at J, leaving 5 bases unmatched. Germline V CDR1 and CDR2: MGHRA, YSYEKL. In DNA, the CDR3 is TGCGCCAGCAGCCCTGCCAGCGGGAGCTACGAGCAGTACTTC. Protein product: CASSPASGSYEQYF.

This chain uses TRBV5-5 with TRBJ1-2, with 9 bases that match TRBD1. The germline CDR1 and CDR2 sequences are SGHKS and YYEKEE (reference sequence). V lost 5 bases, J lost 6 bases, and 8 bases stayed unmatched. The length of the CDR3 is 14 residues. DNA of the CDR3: TGTGCCAGCAGGGAAAGGCGGGACAGGGATGGCTACACCTTC. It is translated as CASRERRDRDGYTF. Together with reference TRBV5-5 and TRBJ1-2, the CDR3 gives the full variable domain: DAGVTQSPTHLIKTRGQQVTLRCSPISGHKSVSWYQQVLGQGPQFIFQYYEKEERGRGNFPDRFSARQFPNYSSELNVNALLLGDSALYLCASRERRDRDGYTFGSGTRLTVV.

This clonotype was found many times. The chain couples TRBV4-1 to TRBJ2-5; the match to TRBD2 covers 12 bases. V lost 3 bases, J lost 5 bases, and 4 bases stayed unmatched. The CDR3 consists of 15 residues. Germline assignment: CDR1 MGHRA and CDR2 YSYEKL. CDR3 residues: CASSHQTSGSETQYF. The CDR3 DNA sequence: TGCGCCAGCAGCCACCAGACTAGCGGGAGTGAGACCCAGTACTTC.

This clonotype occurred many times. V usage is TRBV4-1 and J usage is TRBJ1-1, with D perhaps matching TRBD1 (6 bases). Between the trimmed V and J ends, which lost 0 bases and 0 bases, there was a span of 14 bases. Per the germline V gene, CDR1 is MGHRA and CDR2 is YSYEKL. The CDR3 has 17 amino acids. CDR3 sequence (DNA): TGCGCCAGCAGCCAAGATGGGGGGGCAGAAATGAACACTGAAGCTTTCTTT. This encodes CASSQDGGAEMNTEAFF.

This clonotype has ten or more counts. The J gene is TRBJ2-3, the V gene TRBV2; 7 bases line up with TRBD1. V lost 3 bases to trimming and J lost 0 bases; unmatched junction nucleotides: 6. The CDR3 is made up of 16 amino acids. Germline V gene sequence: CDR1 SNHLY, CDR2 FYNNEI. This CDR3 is CASSDFPGQSTDTQYF. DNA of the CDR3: TGTGCCAGCAGTGACTTTCCGGGACAGAGCACAGATACGCAGTATTTT.

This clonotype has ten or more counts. The CDR3 here is CASSSVRTVINEQFF. The CDR3 nucleotides read TGTGCCAGCAGCTCAGTTCGGACAGTGATCAATGAGCAGTTCTTC. V gene TRBV6-5 combines with J gene TRBJ2-1, with D possibly being TRBD1 (6 bases). Germline CDR1 is MNHEY and CDR2 is SVGAGI. V was cut by 6 bases and J by 6 bases, with 18 bases left in between. This CDR3 comprises 15 residues.